The 7 T cell receptor beta chains given below trace back to one sample, sequenced in a study of blood T cell repertoires in COVID-19. The table came from immunoSEQ multiplex PCR; TCRdb's copy has only in-frame clones and leaves some out. The data show about 180,000 clones, about 91% seen once. The sequenced sample was peripheral blood. The receptors were sampled from a woman aged 25 to 45 with acute or convalescent COVID-19.

The V call is TRBV19, the J call TRBJ2-3; a possible D gene is TRBD2 (6 bases). CDR1 LNHDA and CDR2 SQIVND come from the germline V gene (reference sequence). The CDR3 is 14 amino acids. V lost 6 bases to trimming and J lost 4 bases, with 14 bases between them. The CDR3 reads CASRKIGSADTQYF. The CDR3 DNA reads TGTGCCAGTAGAAAGATCGGGAGCGCAGATACGCAGTATTTT.

V gene TRBV11-2 combines with J gene TRBJ2-5; 9 nucleotides match TRBD2. The V gene end was trimmed by 6 bases and the J gene end by 5 bases; junction bases not matched to a gene: 13. The CDR3 covers 16 residues. The germline V gene encodes CDR1 SGHAT and CDR2 FQNNGV. CDR3 sequence (DNA): TGTGCCAGCAGTGTAGGGGCGGGAGGGCCCTTGGAGACCCAGTACTTC. This sequence encodes CASSVGAGGPLETQYF.

The V gene is TRBV11-2, the J gene TRBJ1-1; D gene uncertain. Germline values: CDR1 SGHAT, CDR2 FQNNGV. CDR3 size: 12 residues. The ends were cut back, 1 base at V and 8 bases at J, with 8 bases in the middle. For the CDR3, the DNA is TGTGCCAGCAGCTTAGGTCAGGCGGAAGCTTTCTTT. Its translation is CASSLGQAEAFF.

The V and J genes are TRBV5-1 and TRBJ2-7, with 8 bases fitting TRBD1. This CDR3 region has 14 residues. CDR1 and CDR2 from the germline V gene are SGHRS and YFSETQ. Germline trimming cut 4 bases from V and 5 bases from J; bases unmatched to any gene: 8. The CDR3 loop reads CASSHGQGSHEQYF. CDR3 sequence (DNA): TGCGCCAGCAGCCACGGACAGGGTAGTCACGAGCAGTACTTC. The whole variable domain, remainder taken from reference TRBV5-1 and TRBJ2-7, is KAGVTQTPRYLIKTRGQQVTLSCSPISGHRSVSWYQQTPGQGLQFLFEYFSETQRNKGNFPGRFSGRQFSNSRSEMNVSTLELGDSALYLCASSHGQGSHEQYFGPGTRLTVT.

This chain joins TRBV18 and TRBJ2-7; 11 positions match TRBD2. This CDR3 is built from 14 residues. V shed 6 bases and J 4 bases; nucleotides not matched to a gene: 5. CDR1 KGHSH and CDR2 LQKENI come from the germline V gene. The CDR3 protein is CASSGLAGMYEQYF. In DNA, the CDR3 is TGTGCCAGCTCCGGACTAGCGGGTATGTACGAGCAGTACTTC.

This chain joins TRBV5-1 and TRBJ2-4, with 8 bases that match TRBD1. Looked up from germline, CDR1 is SGHRS and CDR2 is YFSETQ. Trimming removed 0 bases from V and 6 bases from J; junction bases left unmatched: 2. CDR3 length equals 14 residues. As DNA, the CDR3 is TGCGCCAGCAGCTTGGGGACAGGGTCAAACATTCAGTACTTC. Translating gives CASSLGTGSNIQYF.

The chain couples TRBV15 to TRBJ1-2, with TRBD1 matching 9 bases. J gave up 6 bases and V 0 bases, and 8 bases lay outside the gene matches. The length of the CDR3 is 16 residues. Germline V gives CDR1 LNHNV, CDR2 YYDKDF (reference sequence). The CDR3 reads CATSREPPGQGDGYTF. In DNA, the CDR3 is TGTGCCACCAGCAGAGAACCTCCGGGACAGGGTGATGGCTACACCTTC. Full variable domain (outside the CDR3, taken from reference TRBV15 and TRBJ1-2): DAMVIQNPRYQVTQFGKPVTLSCSQTLNHNVMYWYQQKSSQAPKLLFHYYDKDFNNEADTPDNFQSRRPNTSFCFLDIRSPGLGDTAMYLCATSREPPGQGDGYTFGSGTRLTVV.